This T cell receptor beta chain was recorded in a study of chemoradiotherapy in HPV16-positive cancers. Overall study results and limits: HPV-specific T cells were functionally defined from only a couple of HPV16-positive patients. Better recurrence-free survival went with HPV-responsive T-cell expansion in HPV16-positive patients. Non-HPV-specific T cells did not expand in tumors during treatment, whereas candidate HPV-specific clones and E7-related motifs did.

Some clones are missing from TCRdb's copy, which holds only in-frame ones; the method was immunoSEQ multiplex PCR. The table includes roughly 10,000 clones, about 68% detected once. About this clone itself: Its antigen is unknown.

The germline gives CDR1 MNHNY, CDR2 SVGAGI (reference sequence). The CDR3 loop spans 12 amino acids. Trimming stripped 2 bases from V and 4 bases from J, with 5 bases between. The TCR originated in a human donor with HPV-associated anogenital cancer. This chain connects TRBV6-6 to TRBJ1-1; D possibly corresponds to TRBD1 (5 bases). This specimen was taken from a patient who underwent chemoradiotherapy. This CDR3 reads CASSYDSTEAFF. The CDR3 nucleotides are TGTGCCAGCAGTTACGACAGCACTGAAGCTTTCTTT.